The 24 T cell receptor beta chains below were found in one sample sequenced in a study of CD8+CD57+ T cells in acquired aplastic anemia. Using genomic DNA as the template, TCR beta VDJ and CDR3 profiling was carried out. TCRdb reprocessed the reads via MiXCR and lists one record per CDR3 protein. The sample lists about 180,000 distinct CDR3 sequences, roughly 43% seen once, with more than 0.95% in the top ten. All sequencing subjects had displayed CD8+CD57+ cell expansion on flow cytometry. Sequenced material: sorted CD4+, CD8+, or CD8+CD57+ T cells (not recorded which) from PBMCs. These receptors originate from a human donor with aplastic anemia.

This clonotype was seen many times. The V gene is TRBV10-1, the J gene TRBJ2-1; D is unclear. The V gene lost 3 bases and the J gene lost 2 bases, with 8 bases spanning the gap. There are 14 residues in the CDR3. The germline gives CDR1 WNHNN, CDR2 SYGVQD (reference sequence). CDR3 DNA: TGCGCCAGCAGTGAAGGCTTGCCCTACAATGAGCAGTTCTTC. This gives the protein CASSEGLPYNEQFF.

This clonotype was seen a few times. The V and J genes are TRBV7-8 and TRBJ2-3; D is unclear. This CDR3 is built from 16 residues. CDR1 is SGHVS and CDR2 is FQNEAQ in the germline V gene. V lost 3 bases to trimming and J lost 4 bases, with 17 bases between them. CDR3 sequence (DNA): TGTGCCAGCAGCTTGGCCGGGCTGGTAGGAGCAGATACGCAGTATTTT. Residues: CASSLAGLVGADTQYF.

The CDR3 is CSAREAVNYGYTF. For the CDR3, the DNA is TGCAGTGCTAGAGAGGCTGTTAACTATGGCTACACCTTC. This rearrangement joins TRBV20-1 to TRBJ1-2; D unclear. This CDR3 region has 13 residues. Trimming pared 0 bases from V and 1 base from J, leaving 6 bases between. Germline CDR1 reads DFQATT; CDR2 reads SNEGSKA (reference sequence).

The sample holds many counts of this clonotype. The V gene is TRBV13, the J gene TRBJ2-3; no definite D call. This CDR3 region has 15 residues. Trimming removed 5 bases from V and 2 bases from J, with 14 bases in between. CDR1 PRHDT and CDR2 FYEKMQ come from the germline V gene (reference sequence). CDR3 in amino acids: CASSPAGRITDTQYF. CDR3 coding DNA: TGTGCCAGCAGCCCAGCTGGCAGAATCACAGATACGCAGTATTTT. The whole variable domain, remainder taken from reference TRBV13 and TRBJ2-3, is AAGVIQSPRHLIKEKRETATLKCYPIPRHDTVYWYQQGPGQDPQFLISFYEKMQSDKGSIPDRFSAQQFSDYHSELNMSSLELGDSALYFCASSPAGRITDTQYFGPGTRLTVL.

This clonotype has at least ten counts. This sequence joins TRBV9 and TRBJ1-4, with D unclear. The germline V gene encodes CDR1 SGDLS and CDR2 YYNGEE. This CDR3 has 13 amino acids. V dropped 1 base and J dropped 5 bases, with 6 bases sitting between them. The CDR3 spells CASSVSLNEKLFF. The DNA for the CDR3 is TGTGCCAGCAGCGTATCACTGAATGAAAAACTGTTTTTT.

CDR3: CASDRDRRNTIYF. The CDR3 DNA reads TGTGCCAGCGACCGGGACAGGAGGAACACCATATATTTT. The rearrangement links TRBV2 to TRBJ1-3; 8 bases line up with TRBD1. Germline V gene sequence: CDR1 SNHLY, CDR2 FYNNEI. The CDR3 spans 13 residues. V shed 8 bases and J 7 bases; nucleotides not matched to a gene: 7.

The V and J genes are TRBV14 and TRBJ2-5, with a tentative D call TRBD1 (5 bases). The CDR3 runs 16 residues. Trimming took off 0 bases at V and 5 bases at J, with 16 bases between the two ends. Germline CDR1 reads SGHDN; CDR2 reads FVKESK. CDR3 loop: CASSQESAGLGETQYF. The CDR3 DNA reads TGTGCCAGCAGCCAAGAATCGGCAGGGCTGGGGGAGACCCAGTACTTC.

This clonotype was counted many times. The CDR3 sequence is CAISVVQQGQPQHF. The CDR3 nucleotides are TGTGCCATCAGTGTGGTCCAGCAAGGACAGCCCCAGCATTTT. The chain links TRBV10-3 to TRBJ1-5; D is ambiguous. The CDR3 is made up of 14 amino acids. Trimming shortened V by 4 bases and J by 7 bases, and 14 bases separated the two germline ends. The germline V gene encodes CDR1 ENHRY and CDR2 SYGVKD.

The chain combines TRBV28 with TRBJ2-7, with TRBD1 matching 7 bases. The junction had 8 bases not matched to a gene; V was cut back by 6 bases and J by 0 bases. Looked up from germline, CDR1 is MDHEN and CDR2 is SYDVKM. The CDR3 totals 15 residues. The CDR3 here is CASRIDRASSYEQYF. CDR3 bases: TGTGCCAGCAGGATTGACAGGGCGAGCTCCTACGAGCAGTACTTC. The whole variable domain, remainder taken from reference TRBV28 and TRBJ2-7, is DVKVTQSSRYLVKRTGEKVFLECVQDMDHENMFWYRQDPGLGLRLIYFSYDVKMKEKGDIPEGYSVSREKKERFSLILESASTNQTSMYLCASRIDRASSYEQYFGPGTRLTVT.

This clonotype was counted only a few times. In DNA, the CDR3 is TGTGCCAGCAGCTCCGGGACAGTTAGCTCCTACGAGCAGTACTTC. Its translation is CASSSGTVSSYEQYF. The chain has TRBV7-9 and TRBJ2-7, with 7 nucleotides matching TRBD1. Germline V gene sequence: CDR1 SEHNR, CDR2 FQNEAQ (reference sequence). The CDR3 extends over 15 amino acids. V lost 4 bases and J lost 0; bases outside the gene matches: 6.

This clonotype was detected ten times or more. This rearrangement joins TRBV6-1 to TRBJ1-2, with TRBD1 matching over 8 bases. This CDR3 has 15 residues. V lost 5 bases and J lost 4; bases outside the gene matches: 9. Germline V gene sequence: CDR1 MNHNS, CDR2 SASEGT. The CDR3 DNA is TGTGCCAGCAGTTCTCAGGGGGCGTACGGCTATGGCTACACCTTC. It is translated as CASSSQGAYGYGYTF.

CDR3 loop: CAISTGTAGNTIYF. CDR3 DNA: TGTGCCATCAGTACCGGGACAGCTGGAAACACCATATATTTT. This chain joins TRBV10-3 and TRBJ1-3; 7 bases line up with TRBD1. Germline CDR1 reads ENHRY; CDR2 reads SYGVKD. Trimming cost V 5 bases and J 2 bases; bases outside gene matches: 3. This CDR3 is built from 14 residues.

This clonotype showed up just a few times. Since a much larger clone is just one base distant, this may be a read error. Here the CDR3 omits its conserved ending phenylalanine or tryptophan, so a read error is the likely source. This rearrangement joins TRBV20-1 to TRBJ2-7, with D perhaps assigned TRBD1 or TRBD2 (6 bases each). V dropped 6 bases and J dropped 2 bases, with 14 bases sitting between them. CDR1 is DFQATT and CDR2 is SNEGSKA in the germline V gene (reference sequence). The CDR3 has 13 residues. CDR3 amino acids: CSATPGGPYEQYS. The CDR3 DNA is TGCAGTGCAACGCCCGGGGGCCCCTACGAGCAGTACTCC.

This chain connects TRBV19 to TRBJ2-7, with 9 bases matching TRBD2. After removal of 2 bases from V and 2 bases from J, the junction contained 4 bases not matched to a gene. The CDR3 spans 15 residues. Looked up from germline, CDR1 is LNHDA and CDR2 is SQIVND (reference sequence). CDR3 nucleotides: TGTGCCAGTAGTATACGGCTAGCGGGACCCTACGAGCAGTACTTC. It is translated as CASSIRLAGPYEQYF.

The chain couples TRBV7-6 to TRBJ2-3; D ambiguous. Germline-derived CDR1 and CDR2 are SGHVS and FNYEAQ. The CDR3 sequence is 13 residues long. Trimming stripped 5 bases from V and 1 base from J, with 7 bases between. The CDR3 DNA reads as TGTGCCAGCAGCGAACTCCGCACAGATACGCAGTATTTT. It codes for CASSELRTDTQYF.

Only one count was recorded for this clonotype. The chain is built from TRBV5-1 and TRBJ2-5, with 8 positions matching TRBD2. Germline V gene lookup returns CDR1 SGHRS and CDR2 YFSETQ. The CDR3 extends over 15 amino acids. With V trimmed by 4 bases and J by 2 bases, 7 bases remained unmatched. The CDR3 coding sequence is TGCGCCAGCAGCGATTCAGCGGGAGCGCAAGAGACCCAGTACTTC. Its translation: CASSDSAGAQETQYF.

This clonotype was detected many times. The V gene is TRBV20-1, the J gene TRBJ2-3; possibly TRBD2 for D (7 bases). The CDR3 consists of 14 residues. Trimming shortened V by 1 base and J by 6 bases, and 14 bases separated the two germline ends. Germline CDR1 and CDR2: DFQATT and SNEGSKA (reference sequence). The CDR3, as DNA: TGCAGTGCTAGAGTGGGGGGGCCCTCGGATACGCAGTATTTT. As protein: CSARVGGPSDTQYF.

The chain couples TRBV11-2 to TRBJ2-7; 10 bases align to TRBD2. The V and J ends lost 5 bases and 7 bases, in that order; junction bases with no gene match: 11. The CDR3 spans 15 residues. The germline CDR1 and CDR2 sequences are SGHAT and FQNNGV. The CDR3, as DNA: TGTGCCAGCAGCCAGTCAGCGGGAGGGCCGCGGGAGCAGTACTTC. Translation: CASSQSAGGPREQYF. Based on the CDR3 plus reference TRBV11-2 and TRBJ2-7, the full variable domain is EAGVAQSPRYKIIEKRQSVAFWCNPISGHATLYWYQQILGQGPKLLIQFQNNGVVDDSQLPKDRFSAERLKGVDSTLKIQPAKLEDSAVYLCASSQSAGGPREQYFGPGTRLTVT.

The chain couples TRBV7-9 to TRBJ2-1; the D is unclear. V dropped 1 base and J dropped 5 bases, with 6 bases sitting between them. The CDR3 is 13 residues long. Germline CDR1 SEHNR, CDR2 FQNEAQ (reference sequence). CDR3 coding DNA: TGTGCCAGCAGCTTAGGCCCGAACAATGAGCAGTTCTTC. Its translation: CASSLGPNNEQFF.

In its sample, this clonotype was seen many times. This chain joins TRBV24-1 and TRBJ1-2; D call uncertain. The germline V gene encodes CDR1 KGHDR and CDR2 SFDVKD. The V end lost 3 bases, the J end lost 5 bases, and 9 bases lay between the germline ends. There are 13 residues in the CDR3. The CDR3 here is CATSDNGWYGYTF. The CDR3, as DNA: TGTGCCACCAGTGATAACGGGTGGTATGGCTACACCTTC.

At least ten counts were recorded for this clonotype. The rearrangement links TRBV6-5 to TRBJ1-2, with D tentatively TRBD1 (5 bases). V shed 2 bases and J shed 7 bases, with 17 bases lying between them. CDR1 is MNHEY, CDR2 SVGAGI, per germline. The CDR3 totals 15 residues. The CDR3 protein is CASSYRNRLLGGYTF. CDR3 nucleotide sequence: TGTGCCAGCAGTTACCGCAACAGGCTCCTGGGTGGCTACACCTTC.

The chain is built from TRBV2 and TRBJ2-2; D may be TRBD2 (5 bases). From germline, CDR1 is SNHLY and CDR2 FYNNEI. The CDR3 is 14 residues long. V was clipped by 5 bases and J by 3 bases, with 10 bases between them. CDR3 nucleotides: TGTGCCAGCAGTAGGCGGGTGGACACCGGGGAGCTGTTTTTT. It is translated as CASSRRVDTGELFF.

This clonotype was recorded at least ten times. The chain carries TRBV20-1 and TRBJ2-3, with D possibly called TRBD1 or TRBD2 (5 bases each). Germline CDR1 reads DFQATT; CDR2 reads SNEGSKA (reference sequence). This CDR3 comprises 12 residues. Trimming cost V 7 bases and J 7 bases, with 15 bases left between them. CDR3 loop: CSVAGTANTQYF. For the CDR3, the DNA is TGCAGTGTTGCCGGGACGGCCAATACGCAGTATTTT.

This clonotype was observed many times. The chain recombines TRBV10-3 with TRBJ2-7; possible D gene TRBD1, 5 bases. The CDR3 totals 15 residues. CDR1 is ENHRY, CDR2 SYGVKD, per germline. V was pared by 3 bases and J by 2 bases, with 14 bases between. The CDR3 reads CAISEGAMETYEQYF. The DNA for the CDR3 is TGTGCCATCAGTGAAGGGGCGATGGAGACCTACGAGCAGTACTTC.